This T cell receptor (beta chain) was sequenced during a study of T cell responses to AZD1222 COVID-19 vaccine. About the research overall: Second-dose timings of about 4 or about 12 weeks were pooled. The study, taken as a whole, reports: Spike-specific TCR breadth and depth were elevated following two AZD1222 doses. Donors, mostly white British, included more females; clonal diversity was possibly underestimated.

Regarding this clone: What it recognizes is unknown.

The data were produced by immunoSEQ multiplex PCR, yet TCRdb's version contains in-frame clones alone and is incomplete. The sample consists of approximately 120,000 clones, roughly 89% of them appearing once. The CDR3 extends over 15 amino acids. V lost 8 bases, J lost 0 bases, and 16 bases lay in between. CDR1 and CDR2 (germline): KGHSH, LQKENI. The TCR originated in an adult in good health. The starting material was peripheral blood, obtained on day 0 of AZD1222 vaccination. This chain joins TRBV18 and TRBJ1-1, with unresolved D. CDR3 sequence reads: CASLQKAEVNTEAFF. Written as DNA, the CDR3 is TGTGCCAGCCTACAAAAGGCAGAAGTGAACACTGAAGCTTTCTTT.